A selection of T cell receptor beta chains follows, all from one sample in a study of T-cell reconstitution after alpha-beta-depleted transplantation in children. TCRdb reanalysed the PCR reads using MiXCR and keeps one entry per CDR3 protein. Of roughly 400,000 distinct CDR3 sequences in the sample, approximately 20% are singletons; the top ten hold 3.8%. This material consisted of PBMCs from the stem cell graft donor, taken from the stem cell graft. All receptors derive from a human donor who donated a stem cell graft to a child with acute myeloid leukemia. Each CDR3 is given with its conserved first and last residue. A D gene is named only where the DNA matches it firmly. Only some rows state a clone size, as once, few, many or a class for expanded clones.

>NA|NA|TRBV5-1|TRBJ2-7
CASSLGLGTYEQYF
TGCGCCAGCAGCTTGGGGCTAGGGACCTACGAGCAGTACTTC
>many|NA|TRBV29-1|TRBJ2-5
CSVVRVGETQYF
TGCAGCGTTGTGAGGGTTGGAGAGACCCAGTACTTC
>NA|TRBD1|TRBV28|TRBJ2-1
CASSSWDSSYNEQFF
TGTGCCAGCAGTTCATGGGACAGCTCCTACAATGAGCAGTTCTTC
>few|TRBD2|TRBV20-1|TRBJ2-2
CSARTGTSGAVYTGELFF
TGCAGTGCCCGCACCGGGACTAGCGGGGCGGTTTACACCGGGGAGCTGTTTTTT
>NA|TRBD1|TRBV25-1|TRBJ1-1
CASRGTGGDIPAFF
TGTGCCAGCAGGGGTACAGGGGGCGATATCCCGGCTTTCTTT
>NA|TRBD2|TRBV5-1|TRBJ2-3
CASSLGGLASTDTQYF
TGCGCCAGCAGCTTGGGAGGACTAGCGAGCACAGATACGCAGTATTTT
>few|NA|TRBV5-1|TRBJ2-1
CASSSDSSYNEQFF
TGCGCCAGCAGCTCGGACAGCTCCTACAATGAGCAGTTCTTC
>many|NA|TRBV6-1|TRBJ1-4
CASSEAAATSQGPNEKLFF
TGTGCCAGCAGTGAAGCCGCAGCGACCTCGCAAGGACCGAATGAAAAACTGTTTTTT
>few|NA|TRBV28|TRBJ2-4
CASSFRTVVNIQYF
TGTGCCAGCAGTTTTAGGACAGTCGTGAACATTCAGTACTTC
>few|NA|TRBV6-2/TRBV6-3|TRBJ2-5
CASTIGQNPETQYF
TGTGCCAGCACCATCGGACAGAATCCAGAGACCCAGTACTTC
>once|TRBD2|TRBV14|TRBJ2-1
CASSQERTSGTNSYNEQFF
TGTGCCAGCAGCCAAGAGAGGACTAGCGGGACCAATTCCTACAATGAGCAGTTCTTC
>many|NA|TRBV20-1|TRBJ2-2
CSARDFQGNTGELFF
TGCAGTGCTAGAGATTTTCAAGGGAACACCGGGGAGCTGTTTTTT
>few|NA|TRBV21-1|TRBJ2-1
CASSKRKREEDEQFF
TGTGCCAGCAGCAAAAGGAAGCGGGAGGAGGATGAGCAGTTCTTC
>NA|TRBD1|TRBV5-1|TRBJ2-7
CASSFRDRVYEQYF
TGCGCCAGCAGCTTTAGAGACAGGGTTTACGAGCAGTACTTC
>few|TRBD1|TRBV6-1|TRBJ2-2
CASWGIHRGLNTGELFF
TGTGCCAGCTGGGGTATTCACAGGGGCCTGAACACCGGGGAGCTGTTTTTT
>NA|NA|TRBV7-7|TRBJ2-3
CASSSWTADTQYF
TGTGCTAGCAGCTCGTGGACAGCGGATACGCAGTATTTT
>NA|NA|TRBV28|TRBJ2-2
CASSSYWRGTGELFF
TGTGCCAGCAGTTCCTACTGGCGAGGCACCGGGGAGCTGTTTTTT
>few|NA|TRBV6-4|TRBJ1-6
CATPRAGPVDSPLHF
TGTGCCACCCCCAGGGCAGGACCCGTGGATTCACCCCTCCACTTT
>few|NA|TRBV12-3/TRBV12-4|TRBJ2-1
CASRRTDEQFF
TGTGCCAGCAGAAGGACAGATGAGCAGTTCTTC
>few|NA|TRBV18|TRBJ1-2
CASSPQGNYGYTF
TGTGCCAGCTCACCACAGGGGAACTATGGCTACACCTTC
>NA|TRBD1|TRBV15|TRBJ2-7
CATSPGQGANEQYF
TGTGCCACCAGCCCCGGACAGGGGGCCAACGAGCAGTACTTC
>many|TRBD2|TRBV20-1|TRBJ2-7
CSATQGQLAGATGEQSF
TGCAGTGCCACACAGGGACAACTAGCGGGAGCAACGGGGGAGCAGTCCTTC
>NA|NA|TRBV15|TRBJ1-5
CATSRDSGGNQPQHF
TGTGCCACCAGCAGAGATTCCGGGGGCAATCAGCCCCAGCATTTT
>NA|NA|TRBV20-1|TRBJ2-3
CSARYWRVSTDTQYF
TGCAGTGCTAGATACTGGCGGGTCAGCACAGATACGCAGTATTTT
>medium-sized|TRBD2|TRBV29-1|TRBJ2-1
CSGTGTSGSLEQFF
TGCAGCGGGACCGGGACTAGCGGGAGTCTTGAGCAGTTCTTC
>few|TRBD1|TRBV29-1|TRBJ2-1
CSVDPRTGVNNEQFF
TGCAGCGTTGACCCCAGGACAGGGGTAAACAATGAGCAGTTCTTC
>NA|NA|TRBV7-9|TRBJ2-3
CASSFVRRTDTQYF
TGTGCCAGCAGCTTTGTTAGAAGAACAGATACGCAGTATTTT
>few|TRBD2|TRBV20-1|TRBJ2-4
CSASGRGVAKNIQYF
TGCAGTGCTAGCGGGAGGGGCGTAGCCAAAAACATTCAGTACTTC
>few|NA|TRBV5-1|TRBJ2-2
CASSLRPTPGELFF
TGCGCCAGCAGCCTAAGACCCACTCCCGGGGAGCTGTTTTTT
>few|NA|TRBV12-3/TRBV12-4|TRBJ2-2
CASSLRRGAGELFF
TGTGCCAGCAGTTTGAGAAGAGGGGCAGGGGAGCTGTTTTTT
>few|TRBD2|TRBV9|TRBJ2-1
CASSASLAGGLNEQFF
TGTGCCAGCAGCGCGTCCCTAGCGGGAGGGTTAAATGAGCAGTTCTTC
>NA|TRBD1|TRBV7-9|TRBJ2-3
CASSIQGTVADTQYF
TGTGCCAGCAGCATCCAAGGGACAGTCGCAGATACGCAGTATTTT
>few|NA|TRBV12-2|TRBJ2-7
CASRLSFWGSGVIRFYEQYF
TGTGCAAGTCGCTTATCGTTTTGGGGTAGCGGGGTCATACGATTCTACGAGCAGTACTTC
>many|NA|TRBV12-3/TRBV12-4|TRBJ1-5
CASTMTLNQPQHF
TGTGCCAGCACTATGACCTTAAATCAGCCCCAGCATTTT
>many|NA|TRBV20-1|TRBJ2-1
CSARGPRSYNEQFF
TGCAGTGCTAGGGGCCCCCGCTCCTACAATGAGCAGTTCTTC
>few|TRBD2|TRBV6-1|TRBJ2-1
CASNPAGLYEQFF
TGTGCCAGCAATCCAGCGGGATTATATGAGCAGTTCTTC
>few|TRBD1|TRBV2|TRBJ1-5
CASSEGTGYQPQHF
TGTGCCAGCAGTGAAGGGACAGGTTATCAGCCCCAGCATTTT
>NA|NA|TRBV11-2|TRBJ1-2
CASSLDQDRRGGYTF
TGTGCCAGCAGCTTAGATCAAGACAGGAGGGGAGGCTACACCTTC
>NA|TRBD1|TRBV5-1|TRBJ1-2
CASSFPSGQGSDGYTF
TGCGCCAGCAGCTTCCCCTCGGGACAGGGGTCTGATGGCTACACCTTC
>NA|NA|TRBV24-1|TRBJ2-7
CATSDEYIYEQYF
TGTGCCACCAGTGATGAGTATATCTACGAGCAGTACTTC
>few|TRBD1|TRBV27|TRBJ2-7
CASSLYVGTGYEQYF
TGTGCCAGCAGTTTATACGTCGGGACAGGTTACGAGCAGTACTTC
>many|TRBD1|TRBV5-6|TRBJ1-1
CASSRQGLNTEAFF
TGTGCCAGCAGCCGACAGGGATTGAACACTGAAGCTTTCTTT
>few|NA|TRBV5-1|TRBJ1-1
CASSLLDRGTEAFF
TGCGCCAGCAGCTTACTGGACAGAGGCACTGAAGCTTTCTTT
>many|TRBD2|TRBV29-1|TRBJ2-7
CSVGVTSGSGEQYF
TGCAGCGTGGGGGTGACTAGCGGGAGTGGCGAGCAGTACTTC
>NA|TRBD2|TRBV7-3|TRBJ2-3
CASSRTTSGRADTQYF
TGTGCCAGCAGCCGGACCACTAGCGGGAGAGCAGATACGCAGTATTTT
>NA|NA|TRBV5-1|TRBJ2-7
CASSLAPGEGAYEQYF
TGCGCCAGCAGCTTGGCCCCTGGGGAGGGGGCTTACGAGCAGTACTTC
>NA|TRBD2|TRBV20-1|TRBJ2-1
CSARGSGRGGREQFF
TGCAGTGCTAGGGGAAGCGGGAGGGGGGGTCGGGAGCAGTTCTTC
>few|NA|TRBV6-2/TRBV6-3|TRBJ2-3
CASSYSDSTDTQYF
TGTGCCAGCAGTTACTCGGACAGCACAGATACGCAGTATTTT
>few|NA|TRBV20-1|TRBJ1-5
CSARQAVNQPQHF
TGCAGTGCTAGACAGGCCGTCAATCAGCCCCAGCATTTT
>NA|NA|TRBV24-1|TRBJ2-1
CATCGVTSTGNNEQFF
TGTGCCACCTGTGGGGTGACGTCTACGGGAAACAATGAGCAGTTCTTC
>many|NA|TRBV24-1|TRBJ2-7
CATSDYREQYF
TGTGCCACCAGTGATTACAGAGAGCAGTACTTC
>NA|TRBD2|TRBV3-1|TRBJ2-5
CASSQDPAGGGQETQYF
TGTGCCAGCAGCCAAGATCCAGCGGGAGGTGGGCAAGAGACCCAGTACTTC